This TCR beta chain was sequenced for a study of blood T cell repertoires in COVID-19. On the study more broadly: Researchers got acute and convalescent COVID-19 samples from the United States, Italy and Spain. Sources were T cells, B-cell-depleted T cells, or PBMCs; the material itself was cDNA or gDNA.

Trimming removed 0 bases from V and 0 bases from J, with 13 bases in between. The CDR3 is 17 amino acids. The germline V gene encodes CDR1 SGHRS and CDR2 YFSETQ. Per the authors' pipeline: Quantification of nucleated cells was approximated via reference gene primer amplification. Sequencing used immunoSEQ multiplex PCR; TCRdb keeps in-frame clones, though not all of them. V and J calls plus clone size are reproduced from that table; the DNA served to infer D and trimming. The data contain some 270,000 clones, 80% to 85% of them singletons. This receptor was identified in a middle-aged woman who had recovered from COVID-19. This sequence joins TRBV5-1 and TRBJ1-3, with no clear D. The material sequenced was peripheral blood. For the CDR3, the DNA is TGCGCCAGCAGCTTGGGAGGAGCAATCTCCTCTGGAAACACCATATATTTT. This gives the protein CASSLGGAISSGNTIYF.